This entry features one TCR beta chain sequence. Its antigen is unknown. Primers for the PCR totalled 60 Vbeta and 13 Jbeta. Original handling: Some 80 million unique TCR beta chains, roughly 11 million shared, were counted in a later analysis. Assay: immunoSEQ multiplex PCR; the TCRdb copy retains only in-frame clones and omits some. For V, J and clone size, that table is used; D and trimming come from the DNA. The listing contains more than 90,000 clones. The source of the sample is a study of cytomegalovirus exposure and HLA in healthy donors. V lost 0 bases and J 1 base, leaving 9 bases between the germline ends. Germline CDR1 and CDR2: MNHEY and SVGAGI. This CDR3 is 15 amino acids long. Study results and caveats: According to an earlier analysis, most TCR beta V segments yielded productive rearrangements about 87% or about 30% of the time. Available immune exposure information was restricted to CMV serostatus only.

V usage is TRBV6-5 and J usage is TRBJ2-5; D is unresolved. The TCR was taken from a man aged 25 to 40 in good health and CMV-seronegative. Sequencing was carried out using PBMCs. The CDR3 sequence is CASSYSMASQETQYF. The CDR3 bases are TGTGCCAGCAGTTACTCCATGGCCTCCCAAGAGACCCAGTACTTC.